This TCR beta chain was observed in a study of T cells in Graves' hyperthyroidism and ophthalmopathy. Study background: Any treatment followed the collection of peripheral blood at initial diagnosis.

With a duration under 2 months, the hyperthyroidism was newly diagnosed in patients aged 18 to 65. Clinical symptoms, serum thyroxine, TRAb, thyroid ultrasound and orbital computed tomography established diagnosis. Each 10 ml fresh peripheral blood draw supplied the PBMCs. CDR1 is LNHDA, CDR2 SQIVND, per germline (reference sequence). The CDR3 is 15 amino acids. The V end was cut by 9 bases, the J end by 4 bases, with 21 bases between. There were TCR beta CDR3 regions amplified from RNA transcripts. HTBI primers were used for first-round RT-PCR of the TCR CDR3. TCRdb used MiXCR to reprocess the multiplex PCR reads, holding one entry per CDR3 protein. The sample has a few hundred thousand distinct CDR3 sequences, approximately 15% seen once; the top ten hold around 6.6%.

This clonotype originated in a woman aged 30 to 39 with Graves' hyperthyroidism. Sample: blood. The rearrangement links TRBV19 to TRBJ1-1; tentative D call: TRBD1 (5 bases). CDR3 region: CASTPVGGRGTEAFF. CDR3 coding DNA: TGTGCCAGCACCCCGGTCGGGGGACGGGGCACTGAAGCTTTCTTT.